This T cell receptor (beta chain) is from a study of blood T cell repertoires in COVID-19 (dated by TCRdb to about 2020). Background on the whole study: Samples from collaborators originated in the United States, Italy and Spain and spanned both the acute and convalescent phases of COVID-19. The prospective study material was composed of cDNA or gDNA derived from T cells, B-cell-depleted T cells, or PBMCs. Subjects who had been exposed to COVID-19, were actively infected with it, or had recovered from it provided the deeply sampled blood TCRbeta repertoires that made up the dataset. A freely available public database, intended as a resource for researchers studying the immune response to SARS-CoV-2, is where the repertoires were released. The samples were drawn from two sources: the first 160 participants of the ongoing ImmuneRACE study, and 1,000 to 1,500 subjects contributed by 6 global collaborators. Nearly every sample came with metadata listing a de-identified subject ID, COVID-19 status, age in years and sex. Where available, HLA class I and class II types were obtained from metadata supplied by the sample provider rather than from assay-based typing. Study-wide findings and limitations: How much clinical and demographic metadata was included differed by source and by participant, and the metadata was provided uncurated.

Each collaborating institution followed its own protocols to collect whole blood in K2EDTA tubes. Collaborator samples were shipped for TCRbeta analysis as frozen whole blood, isolated PBMCs, or DNA extracted from either sample type. The immunoSEQ Assay, a bias-controlled multiplex PCR, was used to amplify TCRbeta CDR3 regions from genomic DNA. In the paper's pipeline: Within the assay, amplification of reference gene primers was used to estimate how many nucleated cells each sample contained. To quantify the absolute abundance of each unique TCRbeta CDR3 rearrangement, sequence reads were collapsed and filtered. Productive Simpson clonality was computed per sample as the square root of Simpson's diversity index over productive rearrangements. The immuneACCESS repertoire file appears here via TCRdb, limited to in-frame rearrangements. These files lack a portion of the clones; in checked studies, under half of the deficit traces to unresolved V genes, and the cause of the others is not known. The V and J calls and clone size come from that table; D and trimming were worked out from the DNA. This sample holds 150,000 to 200,000 clones; about 88% were observed only once. Around 2.3% of the sample goes to the ten largest clones.

Regarding this clone: The clone's antigen remains unknown. The record has no base qualities; no much larger clone is one base away.

CDR1 SGHTA and CDR2 FQGNSA were looked up in the germline V gene. The CDR3 contains 15 residues, cysteine and phenylalanine counted. The kept DNA is CDR3 alone, 45 bases in frame from the first base. V was cut back by 3 bases and J by 4 bases, leaving a gap of 12 bases between them. The sequence derives from a man in his sixties or seventies with active or convalescent COVID-19. The sample consisted of peripheral blood. The sequence links TRBV7-2 to TRBJ2-2; the D gene is perhaps TRBD2, from 6 matching bases. The nucleotide sequence reads TGTGCCAGCAGCTTCATGGCGACTAGCACCGGGGAGCTGTTTTTT. This sequence encodes CASSFMATSTGELFF.